This T cell receptor (beta chain) was found in a study of PD-1 blockade in classical Hodgkin lymphoma. On this clone itself: Its antigen is unknown.

Per the germline V gene, CDR1 is SGHDT and CDR2 is YYEEEE. V gave up 0 bases and J gave up 6 bases; unmatched junction bases: 11. The CDR3 runs 17 residues. Generated by immunoSEQ multiplex PCR, the TCRdb table keeps only in-frame clones and is missing some. The sample holds 25,000 to 30,000 clones, roughly 70% seen once. Notes on the study in general: Reports described newly diagnosed patients as having lower baseline TCR diversity than healthy donors. Before treatment, complete responders showed about the same diversity as newly diagnosed patients.

Every patient was affected by relapse after autologous stem cell transplantation, while exposure to brentuximab vedotin was not uniform. The rearrangement joins TRBV5-6 to TRBJ2-5, with 10 bases fitting TRBD1. The receptor comes from a human donor with classical Hodgkin lymphoma. Sample: peripheral blood mononuclear cells (PBMCs), taken before the second cycle of nivolumab. CDR3: CASSLVRKGQGRQTQYF. CDR3 DNA: TGTGCCAGCAGCTTGGTTCGGAAGGGACAGGGGCGACAGACCCAGTACTTC.